The 24 T cell receptor beta chains given below trace back to one sample, sequenced in a study of memory CD8 T cells in hepatitis C reinfection. Time point meaning: late/post reinfection, 12 to 24 weeks after detection. TCR sequencing was done directly ex vivo on sorted cells, without expansion in vitro. TCRdb's copy holds only in-frame clones and misses some; the assay was immunoSEQ multiplex PCR. This sample yields about 46,000 clones, of which roughly 89% are seen a single time; 0.6% to 0.85% belongs to the top ten. Sequencing used naive CD8+ T cells sorted from blood. These receptors were obtained from a young man with hepatitis C virus infection.

This sequence joins TRBV7-9 and TRBJ2-3, with 9 bases lining up with TRBD1. The CDR3 sequence is 15 residues long. CDR1 and CDR2 from the germline V gene are SEHNR and FQNEAQ (reference sequence). V lost 5 bases, J lost 0 bases, and 3 bases stayed unmatched. The CDR3 protein is CASSAGQGSTDTQYF. CDR3 DNA sequence: TGTGCCAGCAGCGCCGGACAGGGGAGCACAGATACGCAGTATTTT. The full variable domain, rest sourced from reference TRBV7-9 and TRBJ2-3, is DTGVSQNPRHKITKRGQNVTFRCDPISEHNRLYWYRQTLGQGPEFLTYFQNEAQLEKSRLLSDRFSAERPKGSFSTLEIQRTEQGDSAMYLCASSAGQGSTDTQYFGPGTRLTVL.

The chain has TRBV6-5 and TRBJ2-7; D not certain. The CDR3 consists of 15 residues. Germline V lookup: CDR1 MNHEY, CDR2 SVGAGI. The V end was cut by 0 bases, the J end by 5 bases, with 14 bases between. The CDR3 spells CASSYSSYTQHEQYF. The DNA of the CDR3 is TGTGCCAGCAGTTACTCGAGCTACACACAGCACGAGCAGTACTTC.

The V and J genes are TRBV9 and TRBJ2-7; 7 positions match TRBD2. Germline V gene sequence: CDR1 SGDLS, CDR2 YYNGEE. Trimming at V came to 4 bases and at J to 7 bases, leaving 11 bases not matched to a gene. The CDR3 is 14 residues long. CDR3 residues: CASSPAAGAGEQYF. CDR3 DNA sequence: TGTGCCAGCAGCCCAGCCGCGGGAGCAGGAGAGCAGTACTTC.

The chain couples TRBV27 to TRBJ2-7; D might be TRBD2 (6 bases). V lost 2 bases and J 6 bases, leaving 11 bases between the germline ends. Germline CDR1 MNHEY, CDR2 SMNVEV (reference sequence). The CDR3 has 13 amino acids. As DNA, the CDR3 is TGTGCCAGCAGTTTAGGAGGGGTCGGCGAGCAGTACTTC. This encodes CASSLGGVGEQYF.

The rearrangement uses TRBV6-6 and TRBJ1-1; no firm D call. Looked up from germline, CDR1 is MNHNY and CDR2 is SVGAGI (reference sequence). V was trimmed by 6 bases and J by 5 bases, leaving 7 bases between them. The CDR3 contains 11 residues. The CDR3 here is CASRAGTEAFF. The CDR3 nucleotides are TGTGCCAGCAGGGCGGGAACTGAAGCTTTCTTT.

This chain joins TRBV15 and TRBJ2-1, with D tentatively TRBD2 (6 bases). CDR3 length: 17 residues. Trimming pared 5 bases from V and 4 bases from J, leaving 21 bases between. The germline gives CDR1 LNHNV, CDR2 YYDKDF (reference sequence). The CDR3 region has the DNA TGTGCCACCAGCTTGACCGAAATTGGGACTGTTTACAATGAGCAGTTCTTC. Its protein product is CATSLTEIGTVYNEQFF.

The chain has TRBV11-2 and TRBJ2-1, with unresolved D. The ends were cut back, 1 base at V and 5 bases at J, with 6 bases in the middle. Germline V gene data show CDR1 as SGHAT and CDR2 as FQNNGV. This CDR3 comprises 13 residues. This CDR3 reads CASSLVANNEQFF. CDR3 DNA: TGTGCCAGCAGCTTAGTGGCCAACAATGAGCAGTTCTTC.

The J gene is TRBJ2-1, the V gene TRBV19; 7 bases are a match to TRBD1. The CDR3 extends over 15 amino acids. Per the germline V gene, CDR1 is LNHDA and CDR2 is SQIVND (reference sequence). Germline trimming cut 10 bases from V and 0 bases from J; bases unmatched to any gene: 9. Here the CDR3 reads CAIARRDSSYNEQFF. The CDR3 DNA follows: TGTGCCATTGCACGACGGGACAGCTCCTACAATGAGCAGTTCTTC.

The chain has TRBV29-1 and TRBJ1-4, with 9 bases aligning to TRBD1. This CDR3 is 13 amino acids long. Losses at the gene ends were 6 bases for V and 8 bases for J; bases not matched to a gene: 7. CDR1 is SQVTM and CDR2 is ANQGSEA in the germline V gene. In DNA, the CDR3 is TGCAGCGTGAGGACAGGGGTAGGGGAAAAACTGTTTTTT. Amino acids: CSVRTGVGEKLFF.

This chain links TRBV6-1 with TRBJ2-7; D perhaps matches TRBD1 (6 bases). The length of the CDR3 is 14 residues. Trimming took 7 bases from V and 2 from J, leaving 15 bases between them. Germline V CDR1 and CDR2: MNHNS, SASEGT. CDR3 region: CASIDLGGPYEQYF. CDR3 nucleotide sequence: TGTGCCAGCATCGACCTAGGGGGACCCTACGAGCAGTACTTC.

The chain combines TRBV28 with TRBJ2-5; 7 bases map to TRBD1. The germline V gene has CDR1 MDHEN and CDR2 SYDVKM. This CDR3 contains 12 residues. The J segment lost 3 bases and the V segment lost 7 bases, leaving 2 bases of the junction unmatched. The CDR3 DNA reads as TGTGCCAGCAATGGACAGGAAGAGACCCAGTACTTC. This encodes CASNGQEETQYF.

The chain joins TRBV28 to TRBJ2-7, with TRBD1 matching over 7 bases. Germline CDR1 and CDR2: MDHEN and SYDVKM. V shed 5 bases and J 2 bases; nucleotides not matched to a gene: 6. The CDR3 is made up of 14 amino acids. CDR3 sequence (DNA): TGTGCCAGCAGTCAGACAGGGCCCACCTACGAGCAGTACTTC. Its protein product is CASSQTGPTYEQYF.

The chain uses TRBV4-2 and TRBJ2-4; a possible D gene is TRBD2 (5 bases). The CDR3 runs to 17 residues. The germline V gene encodes CDR1 LGHNA and CDR2 YNFKEQ. The V gene lost 0 bases and the J gene lost 0 bases, with 12 bases spanning the gap. The CDR3 region is CASSQEYGNLAKNIQYF. CDR3 DNA: TGTGCCAGCAGCCAAGAGTACGGGAACCTAGCCAAAAACATTCAGTACTTC.

The J gene is TRBJ2-7, the V gene TRBV29-1; a weak D match, TRBD1 (5 bases). CDR3 size: 13 residues. Trimming stripped 6 bases from V and 0 bases from J, with 12 bases between. Germline V CDR1 and CDR2: SQVTM, ANQGSEA. Here the CDR3 DNA reads TGCAGCGTCAGGACACGCGTCTCCTACGAGCAGTACTTC. Protein: CSVRTRVSYEQYF.

The count of this clone is one. The chain carries TRBV29-1 and TRBJ2-7; 7 nucleotides match TRBD1. Germline V lookup: CDR1 SQVTM, CDR2 ANQGSEA. With 7 bases clipped from V and 5 bases from J, the junction kept 14 bases outside the gene matches. This CDR3 has 14 amino acids. CDR3 DNA sequence: TGCAGCGCCGCATCAACAGGGGAGTTCCACGAGCAGTACTTC. It yields the protein CSAASTGEFHEQYF.

The CDR3 loop reads CASSLNGHNQPQHF. The DNA for the CDR3 is TGTGCCAGCAGCCTCAACGGACACAATCAGCCCCAGCATTTT. The rearrangement joins TRBV5-4 to TRBJ1-5; tentatively, D is TRBD1 (5 bases). The germline V gene encodes CDR1 SGHNT and CDR2 YYREEE (reference sequence). The CDR3 runs to 14 residues. V gave up 4 bases and J gave up 3 bases, with 11 bases separating them.

This chain links TRBV4-1 with TRBJ2-1; 7 nucleotides align to TRBD1. The CDR3 is 18 residues long. Germline CDR1 is MGHRA and CDR2 is YSYEKL. Unmatched junction bases numbered 11, after V lost 1 base and J lost 2 bases. CDR3 coding DNA: TGCGCCAGCAGCCAAGGAGGGGACAGCTCGTACCCCTACAATGAGCAGTTCTTC. Residues: CASSQGGDSSYPYNEQFF.

The chain uses TRBV7-9 and TRBJ2-1; TRBD2 matches 11 bases. V was pared by 5 bases and J by 8 bases, with 11 bases of the junction left unmatched. The germline gives CDR1 SEHNR, CDR2 FQNEAQ (reference sequence). The CDR3 sequence is 16 residues long. The CDR3 protein is CASSPTSGSAAYEQFF. The CDR3 DNA reads as TGTGCCAGCAGCCCCACTAGCGGGAGTGCTGCGTATGAGCAGTTCTTC.

V gene TRBV4-1 combines with J gene TRBJ2-3; TRBD1 is a possible D gene (5 bases). The CDR3 length is 14 residues. In germline, CDR1 is MGHRA, CDR2 YSYEKL. The V gene lost 3 bases and the J gene lost 3 bases, with 10 bases spanning the gap. CDR3 nucleotide sequence: TGCGCCAGCAGCCAGCAGGGTTTGACAGATACGCAGTATTTT. It encodes CASSQQGLTDTQYF.

This chain uses TRBV6-6 with TRBJ1-1, with D hard to call. Trimming stripped 4 bases from V and 4 bases from J, with 10 bases between. Germline V lookup: CDR1 MNHNY, CDR2 SVGAGI (reference sequence). This CDR3 is 13 amino acids long. CDR3 loop: CASSSQEGTEAFF. Here the CDR3 DNA reads TGTGCCAGCAGTTCTCAGGAGGGCACTGAAGCTTTCTTT.

The chain couples TRBV29-1 to TRBJ1-4, with D hard to call. V was clipped by 5 bases and J by 8 bases, with 12 bases between them. CDR1 SQVTM and CDR2 ANQGSEA come from the germline V gene. This CDR3 is built from 12 residues. The CDR3 nucleotides are TGCAGCGTTTCCCAGGTTGGGGAAAAACTGTTTTTT. The encoded protein is CSVSQVGEKLFF.

The chain links TRBV28 to TRBJ2-3; 8 nucleotides agree with TRBD2. Trimming took 8 bases from V and 1 from J; bases not matched to a gene: 5. The V gene's germline CDR1 is MDHEN and CDR2 SYDVKM. The CDR3 totals 14 residues. Written as DNA, the CDR3 is TGTGCCAGCTCGGGACTAGGGGGCACAGATACGCAGTATTTT. It is translated as CASSGLGGTDTQYF.

This clone was observed a handful of times. The chain uses TRBV6-5 and TRBJ1-1, with TRBD1 identical over 7 bases. The V segment lost 5 bases and the J segment 7 bases; nucleotides outside the gene matches: 4. The germline V gene encodes CDR1 MNHEY and CDR2 SVGAGI. The CDR3 is 12 residues long. The CDR3 loop reads CASSTDRLEAFF. The DNA for the CDR3 is TGTGCCAGCAGTACGGACAGGCTTGAAGCTTTCTTT.

The gene calls are TRBV5-6 and TRBJ2-7, with TRBD2 matching 7 bases. The ends lost 0 bases at V and 2 bases at J; junction bases unmatched: 8. Germline assignment: CDR1 SGHDT and CDR2 YYEEEE. CDR3 length: 16 amino acids. The CDR3 DNA sequence: TGTGCCAGCAGCTTGGAGGGAGGGGAATCAACCTACGAGCAGTACTTC. This gives the protein CASSLEGGESTYEQYF.